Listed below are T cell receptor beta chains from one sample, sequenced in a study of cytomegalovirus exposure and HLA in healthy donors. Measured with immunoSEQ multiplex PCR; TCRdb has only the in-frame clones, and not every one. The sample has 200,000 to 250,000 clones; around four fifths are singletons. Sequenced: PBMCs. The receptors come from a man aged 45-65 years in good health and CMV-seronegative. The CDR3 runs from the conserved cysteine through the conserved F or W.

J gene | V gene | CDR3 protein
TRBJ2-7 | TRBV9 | CASSGGQGGEQYF
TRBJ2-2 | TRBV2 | CASTQSFTGELFF
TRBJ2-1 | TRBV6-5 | CASSSDRGQGRDEQFF
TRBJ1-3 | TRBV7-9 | CASSFDRDSGNTIYF
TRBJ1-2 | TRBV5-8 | CAGSIGVVYGYTF
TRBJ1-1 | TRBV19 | CASSIAATGTAEAFF
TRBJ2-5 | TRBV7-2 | CASSSSGLVAETQYF
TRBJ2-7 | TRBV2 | CASSYTGSYEQYF
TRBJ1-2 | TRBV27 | CASSRTGGAYGYTF
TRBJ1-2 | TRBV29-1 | CSVVSGEYRGGYTF
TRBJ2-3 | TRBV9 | CASSVDAAATDTQYF
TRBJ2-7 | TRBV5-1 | CASSWGSEGREQYF
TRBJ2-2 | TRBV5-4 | CASSLGTSGRTGELFF
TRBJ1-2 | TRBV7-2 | CASSLGSGGDYGYTF
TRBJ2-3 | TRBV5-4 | CASSLAGGKNTQYF
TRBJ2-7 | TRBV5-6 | CASSRLASYEQYF
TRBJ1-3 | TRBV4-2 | CASSQELYSGNTIYF
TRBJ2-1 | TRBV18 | CASHEGTGPYNEQFF
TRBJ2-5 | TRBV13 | CASSLRRGRQETQYF
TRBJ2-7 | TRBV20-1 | CSAGDRYEQYF
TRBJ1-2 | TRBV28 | CASSPTGIRGYTF
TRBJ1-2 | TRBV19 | CASSIGQFYGYTF
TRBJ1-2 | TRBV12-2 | CASRSWSLRDYGYTF
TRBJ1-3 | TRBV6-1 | CASRGQGVSGNTIYF
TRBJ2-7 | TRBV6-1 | CASSPRTGSYEQYF
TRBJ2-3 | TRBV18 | CASSLSYGDTQYF
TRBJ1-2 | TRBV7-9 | CASSFGYGYTF
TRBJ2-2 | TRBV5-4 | CASSLQGGTGELFF
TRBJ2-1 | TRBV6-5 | CASRVRGGNEQFF
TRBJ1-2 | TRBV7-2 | CASSLEGRANYGYTF
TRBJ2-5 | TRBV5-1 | CASSLGQGMGETQYF
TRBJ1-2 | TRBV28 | CASSLGDGLHGYTF
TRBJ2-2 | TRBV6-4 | CASSAASGDTGELFF
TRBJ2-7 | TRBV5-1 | CASSLLGQVSYEQYF
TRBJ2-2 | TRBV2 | CASSERSGNTGELFF
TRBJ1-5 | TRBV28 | CASRRWQSNQPQHF
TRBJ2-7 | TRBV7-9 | CSSTTTNDRGASYEQYF
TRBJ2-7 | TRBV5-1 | CASSPDLSYEQYF
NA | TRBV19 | CATSSPGLNYEQYF
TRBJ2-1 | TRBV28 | CASSLTTSGTYNEQFF
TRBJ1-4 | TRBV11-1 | CASSQGVSTEKLFF
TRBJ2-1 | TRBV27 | CASSPLAGGPGEQFF
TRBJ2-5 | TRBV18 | CASSPGTSGTGETQYF
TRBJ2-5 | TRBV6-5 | CASSRQGETQYF
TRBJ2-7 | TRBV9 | CASGSGLSWRSYEQYF
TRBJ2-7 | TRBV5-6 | CASSRTGYEQYF
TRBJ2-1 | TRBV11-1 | CASTLGAVNEQFF
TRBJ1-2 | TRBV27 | CASRFSRAEGYTF
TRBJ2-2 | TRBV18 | CASSTGQGLTGELFF